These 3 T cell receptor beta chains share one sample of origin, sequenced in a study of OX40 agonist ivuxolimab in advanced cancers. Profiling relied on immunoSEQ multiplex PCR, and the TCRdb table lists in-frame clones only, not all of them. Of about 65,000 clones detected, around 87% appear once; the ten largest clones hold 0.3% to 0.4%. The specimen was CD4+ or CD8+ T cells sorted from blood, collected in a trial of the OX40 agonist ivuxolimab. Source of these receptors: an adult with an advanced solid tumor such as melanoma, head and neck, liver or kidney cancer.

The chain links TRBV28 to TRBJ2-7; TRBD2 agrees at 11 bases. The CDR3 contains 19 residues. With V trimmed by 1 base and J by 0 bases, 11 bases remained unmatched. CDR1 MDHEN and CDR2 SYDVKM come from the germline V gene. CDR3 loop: CASSLFLAGGSRSSYEQYF. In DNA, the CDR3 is TGTGCCAGCAGTTTATTTCTAGCGGGGGGCTCAAGGAGCTCCTACGAGCAGTACTTC.

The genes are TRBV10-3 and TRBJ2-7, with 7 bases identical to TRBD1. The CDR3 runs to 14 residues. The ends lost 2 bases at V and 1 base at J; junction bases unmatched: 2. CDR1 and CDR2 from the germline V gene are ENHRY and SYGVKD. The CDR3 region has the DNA TGTGCCATCAGTGAGGACAGGGATTCCTACGAGCAGTACTTC. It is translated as CAISEDRDSYEQYF.

The CDR3 sequence is CASSPGYGSTDTQYF. The CDR3 DNA reads TGTGCCAGCTCCCCAGGGTACGGGAGCACAGATACGCAGTATTTT. This chain connects TRBV18 to TRBJ2-3, with a tentative D call TRBD1 (5 bases). Germline lookup yields CDR1 KGHSH and CDR2 LQKENI. The CDR3 has 15 residues. Trimming removed 6 bases from V and 0 bases from J, with 13 bases in between.